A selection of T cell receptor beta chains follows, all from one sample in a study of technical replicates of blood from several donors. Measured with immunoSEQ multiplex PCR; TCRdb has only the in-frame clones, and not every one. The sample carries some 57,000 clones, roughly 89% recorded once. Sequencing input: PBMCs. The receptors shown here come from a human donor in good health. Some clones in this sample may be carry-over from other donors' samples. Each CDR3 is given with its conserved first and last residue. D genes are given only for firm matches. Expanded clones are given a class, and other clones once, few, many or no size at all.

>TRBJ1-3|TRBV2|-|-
TGTGCCAGCAGTGAAAACAGGAATAGAAACACCATATATTTT
CASSENRNRNTIYF
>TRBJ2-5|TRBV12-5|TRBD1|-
TGTGCTAGTGGTTTGGGGGGGACAGAAAAGACCCAGTACTTC
CASGLGGTEKTQYF
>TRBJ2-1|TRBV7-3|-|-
TGTGCCAGCAGCCGGAGCCTATATACAGGGAATGAGCAGTTCTTC
CASSRSLYTGNEQFF
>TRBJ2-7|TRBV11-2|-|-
TGTGCCAGCAGCTCCGGGCGGGGTTTGGACTCCTACGAGCAGTACTTC
CASSSGRGLDSYEQYF
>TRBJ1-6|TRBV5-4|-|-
TGTGCCAGCAGCTTGATCAGTTCCTATAATTCACCCCTCCACTTT
CASSLISSYNSPLHF
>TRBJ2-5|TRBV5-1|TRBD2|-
TGCGCCAGCAGCTCGCAAATACTAGCGAATAAAGAGACCCAGTACTTC
CASSSQILANKETQYF
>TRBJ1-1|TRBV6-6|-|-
TGTGCCACCACTTCTCACAGGACCGCTGAAGCTTTCTTT
CATTSHRTAEAFF
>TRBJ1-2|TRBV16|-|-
TGTGCCAGCAGCCAATTCTTTAGACCAGGCCCAGCAAACTATGGCTACACCTTC
CASSQFFRPGPANYGYTF
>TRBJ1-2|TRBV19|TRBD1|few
TGTGCCAGTAGGGGACAGGGGGAGATTAGTGGCTACACCTTC
CASRGQGEISGYTF
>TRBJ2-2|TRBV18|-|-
TGTGCCAGCTCACCACAAGGGGGGAACACCGGGGAGCTGTTTTTT
CASSPQGGNTGELFF
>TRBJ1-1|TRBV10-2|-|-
TGCGCCAGTGGAGTCCTGGGGGCCAAGAACACTGAAGCTTTCTTT
CASGVLGAKNTEAFF
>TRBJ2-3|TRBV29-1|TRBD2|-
TGCAGCGTGGGACTAGCGGGGAGAGCAGATACGCAGTATTTT
CSVGLAGRADTQYF
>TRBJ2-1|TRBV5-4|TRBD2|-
TGTGCCAGCAGCCTCTGGACCGCTAGCGGGGGATACAATGAGCAGTTCTTC
CASSLWTASGGYNEQFF
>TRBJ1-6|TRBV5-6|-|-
TGTGCCAGCAGCTTGGCGTGGCCATCACCCCTCCACTTT
CASSLAWPSPLHF
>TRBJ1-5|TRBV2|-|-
TGTGCCAGCAGTCCGGGGGAGGCAGTGTATCAGCCCCAGCATTTT
CASSPGEAVYQPQHF
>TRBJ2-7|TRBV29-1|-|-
TGCAGCGTTGGTATCTCCTACGAGCAGTACTTC
CSVGISYEQYF
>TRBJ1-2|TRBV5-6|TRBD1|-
TGTGCCAGCAGCTTGGGACAGGGGGAAGGTTGGGGCTACACCTTC
CASSLGQGEGWGYTF